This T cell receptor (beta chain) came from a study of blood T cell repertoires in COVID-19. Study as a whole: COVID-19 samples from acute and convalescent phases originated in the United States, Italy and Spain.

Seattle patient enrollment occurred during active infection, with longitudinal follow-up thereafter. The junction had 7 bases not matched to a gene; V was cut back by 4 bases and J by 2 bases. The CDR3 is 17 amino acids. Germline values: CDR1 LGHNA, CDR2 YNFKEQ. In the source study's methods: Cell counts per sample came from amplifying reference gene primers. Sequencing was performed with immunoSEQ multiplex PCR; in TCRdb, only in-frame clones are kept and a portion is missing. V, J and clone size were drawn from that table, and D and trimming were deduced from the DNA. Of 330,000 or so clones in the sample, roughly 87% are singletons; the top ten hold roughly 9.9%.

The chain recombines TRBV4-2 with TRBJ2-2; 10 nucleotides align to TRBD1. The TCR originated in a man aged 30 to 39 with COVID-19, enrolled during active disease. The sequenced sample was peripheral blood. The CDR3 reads CASSLRDRGTNTGELFF. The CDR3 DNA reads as TGTGCCAGCAGCCTCCGGGACAGGGGCACCAACACCGGGGAGCTGTTTTTT.